This entry concerns a single T cell receptor (beta chain). Libraries were prepared by immunoSEQ multiplex PCR; TCRdb keeps only in-frame clonotypes and omits some of them. The sample lists roughly 48,000 clones; around 94% were seen once. This entry belongs to a study of T cell changes during pregnancy in multiple sclerosis. The CDR3 runs 19 residues. The V gene end was trimmed by 0 bases and the J gene end by 4 bases; junction bases not matched to a gene: 15. The sample was CD4+ T cells from peripheral blood mononuclear cells, taken in the second trimester of pregnancy. This sequence was found in a female donor in good health, enrolled as a control in a pregnancy study. The gene calls are TRBV6-7 and TRBJ1-3; 7 nucleotides agree with TRBD1. TRBV6-7 has ORF status, its function being uncertain. CDR3 coding DNA: TGTGCCAGCAGTTACTCGAAGGGACAGATCACTCTGAAAGGAAACACCATATATTTT. Its translation: CASSYSKGQITLKGNTIYF.